This TCR beta chain was found in a study of CD8+CD57+ T cells in acquired aplastic anemia. Study information: Sorted cells (CD4+ and CD8+) yielded DNA amounts that averaged around 3.1 ug. Study findings and constraints: Patients and controls were found to share around 30 CD8+ CDR3 sequences. CD8+ Simpson's diversity in patients was not significantly different from that in controls.

This clonotype was observed a few times. The antigen remains undetermined. Those patients picked for sequencing had displayed CD8+CD57+ cell expansion on flow cytometry. Patients were therapy-naive when their blood was sampled. This CDR3 has 12 residues. CDR1 is SGHTA, CDR2 FQGNSA, per germline. Trimming pared 5 bases from V and 9 bases from J, leaving 11 bases between. CDR3 and TCR beta VDJ profiling relied on a genomic DNA template. TCRdb ran MiXCR on the reads and lists one entry per CDR3 protein. The sample consists of around 200,000 distinct CDR3 sequences, roughly two thirds of them appearing once.

The specimen sequenced was sorted CD4+, CD8+, or CD8+CD57+ T cells (not recorded which) from PBMCs. The chain has TRBV7-2 and TRBJ2-1; D gene uncertain. This clonotype originated in a human donor with aplastic anemia. The CDR3 spells CASSRTGFEQFF. CDR3 coding DNA: TGTGCCAGCAGCCGGACCGGGTTTGAGCAGTTCTTC. The full variable domain, completed using reference TRBV7-2 and TRBJ2-1, is GAGVSQSPSNKVTEKGKDVELRCDPISGHTALYWYRQSLGQGLEFLIYFQGNSAPDKSGLPSDRFSAERTGGSVSTLTIQRTQQEDSAVYLCASSRTGFEQFFGPGTRLTVL.